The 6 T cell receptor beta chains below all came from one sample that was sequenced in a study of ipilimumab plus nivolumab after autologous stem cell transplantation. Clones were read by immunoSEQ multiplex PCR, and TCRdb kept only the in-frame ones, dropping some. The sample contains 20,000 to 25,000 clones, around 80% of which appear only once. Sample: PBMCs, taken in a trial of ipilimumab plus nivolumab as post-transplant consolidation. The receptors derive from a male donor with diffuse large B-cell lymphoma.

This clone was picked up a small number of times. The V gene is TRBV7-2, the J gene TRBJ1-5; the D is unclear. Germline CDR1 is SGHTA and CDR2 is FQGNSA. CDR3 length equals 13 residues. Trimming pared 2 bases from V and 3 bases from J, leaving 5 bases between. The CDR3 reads CASSLWLNQPQHF. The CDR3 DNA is TGTGCCAGCAGCTTATGGCTCAATCAGCCCCAGCATTTT.

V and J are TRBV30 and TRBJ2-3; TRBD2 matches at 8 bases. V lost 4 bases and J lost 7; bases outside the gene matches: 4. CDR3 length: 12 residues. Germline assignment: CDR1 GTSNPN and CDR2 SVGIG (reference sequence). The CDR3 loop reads CAWNSGEHTQYF. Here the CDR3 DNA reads TGTGCCTGGAATAGCGGGGAACATACGCAGTATTTT. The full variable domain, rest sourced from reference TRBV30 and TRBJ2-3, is SQTIHQWPATLVQPVGSPLSLECTVEGTSNPNLYWYRQAAGRGLQLLFYSVGIGQISSEVPQNLSASRPQDRQFILSSKKLLLSDSGFYLCAWNSGEHTQYFGPGTRLTVL.

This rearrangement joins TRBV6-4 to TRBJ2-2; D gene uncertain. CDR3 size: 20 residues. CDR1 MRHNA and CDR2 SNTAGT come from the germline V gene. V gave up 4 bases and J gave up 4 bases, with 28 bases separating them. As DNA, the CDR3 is TGTGCCAGCAGTGGCTCCCTATCGATCCTTCAGGTGGTGGGCACCGGGGAGCTGTTTTTT. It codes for CASSGSLSILQVVGTGELFF.

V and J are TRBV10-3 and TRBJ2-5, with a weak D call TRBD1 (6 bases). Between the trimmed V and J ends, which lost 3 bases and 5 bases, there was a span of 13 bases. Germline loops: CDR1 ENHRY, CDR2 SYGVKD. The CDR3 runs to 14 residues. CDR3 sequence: CAISERTGLETQYF. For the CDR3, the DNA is TGTGCCATCAGTGAAAGAACAGGGTTGGAGACCCAGTACTTC.

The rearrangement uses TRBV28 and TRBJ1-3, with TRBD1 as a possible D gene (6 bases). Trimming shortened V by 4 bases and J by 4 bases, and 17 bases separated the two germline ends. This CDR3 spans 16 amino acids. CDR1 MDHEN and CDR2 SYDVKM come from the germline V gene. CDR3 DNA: TGTGCCAGCAGTTCACAGGACAGATCTCTGGGAAACACCATATATTTT. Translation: CASSSQDRSLGNTIYF.

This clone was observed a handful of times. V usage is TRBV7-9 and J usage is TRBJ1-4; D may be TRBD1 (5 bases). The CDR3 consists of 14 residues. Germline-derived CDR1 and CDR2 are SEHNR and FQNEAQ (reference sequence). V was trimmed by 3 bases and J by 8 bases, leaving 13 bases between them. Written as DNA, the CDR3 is TGTGCCAGCAGCTTTCTGGGGACTTTAGAAAAACTGTTTTTT. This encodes CASSFLGTLEKLFF.